This passage covers 3 T cell receptor beta chains from one sample sequenced in a study of T cell responses to AZD1222 COVID-19 vaccine. Assay: immunoSEQ multiplex PCR; the TCRdb copy retains only in-frame clones and omits some. Here the sample spans some 150,000 clones, approximately 92% being singletons. Source: peripheral blood, taken 28 days after the second AZD1222 dose. These TCRs come from an adult who received the AZD1222 COVID-19 vaccine.

The J gene is TRBJ2-1, the V gene TRBV5-1; D gene ambiguous. V lost 0 bases to trimming and J lost 10 bases, with 17 bases between them. The CDR3 totals 15 residues. Per the germline V gene, CDR1 is SGHRS and CDR2 is YFSETQ. Written as DNA, the CDR3 is TGCGCCAGCAGCTTGGCCGGGCCGGCTGGTGGGGAGCAGTTCTTC. It yields the protein CASSLAGPAGGEQFF.

V is TRBV5-1 and J is TRBJ2-7; D is possibly TRBD1 (5 bases). This CDR3 region has 13 residues. Trimming took 9 bases from V and 3 from J, leaving 16 bases between them. The germline gives CDR1 SGHRS, CDR2 YFSETQ. The CDR3 sequence is CATSRQPGYEQYF. DNA for the CDR3: TGCGCCACGAGTAGACAGCCGGGCTACGAGCAGTACTTC.

The chain joins TRBV9 to TRBJ1-5, with 9 bases that match TRBD1. Trimming at V came to 4 bases and at J to 2 bases, leaving 1 base not matched to a gene. CDR1 and CDR2 from the germline V gene are SGDLS and YYNGEE. This CDR3 contains 14 residues. The CDR3 DNA follows: TGTGCCAGCAGCAGACAGGGGGGCAATCAGCCCCAGCATTTT. Translated, it gives CASSRQGGNQPQHF.